The clone carrying this T cell receptor beta chain was observed a handful of times. The treatment was: oral pan-JAK inhibitor, 5-10 mg twice daily. Extraction and reverse transcription of RNA yielded cDNA as the sequencing template. Repertoires were generated with immunoSEQ multiplex PCR, while TCRdb's copy carries only in-frame clones and drops some. The sample shows under 300,000 clones, 45% to 70% of them seen only once. The data belong to a study of CD8+ T cells in alopecia areata. Deletions cut 8 bases from V and 3 bases from J, with 18 bases between. The CDR3 is made up of 14 amino acids. The germline V gene encodes CDR1 SQVTM and CDR2 ANQGSEA.

The genes are TRBV29-1 and TRBJ2-3; D possibly uses TRBD1 or TRBD2 (6 bases each). The source was CD4+ T cells sorted from blood, collected at approximately week 52, from a patient treated with tofacitinib. The clonotype originates from a human donor with alopecia areata. The CDR3: CSHPYGGRTDTQYF. CDR3 DNA: TGCAGCCATCCCTACGGGGGCCGGACAGATACGCAGTATTTT.